These 7 T cell receptor beta chains came from one sample sequenced in a study of shared clonotypes between healthy human individuals. Using immunoSEQ multiplex PCR, the repertoire was profiled, and TCRdb retains in-frame clones only, with some absent. The table shows a few hundred thousand clones, with more than 60% occurring only once. The sequenced sample consisted of memory CD4+ T cells sorted from blood. Subset here: CD45RA-negative fraction. Source of these receptors: a man aged 25 to 40 in good health.

This chain joins TRBV7-3 and TRBJ2-2; the match to TRBD1 covers 10 bases. Trimming at V came to 5 bases and at J to 7 bases, leaving 13 bases not matched to a gene. This CDR3 is 17 amino acids long. Germline assignment: CDR1 SGHTA and CDR2 FQGTGA. The CDR3, as DNA: TGTGCCAGCAGCCCAATATCCCGACAGGGGGCCGGCGGGGAGCTGTTTTTT. Translated: CASSPISRQGAGGELFF.

J is TRBJ1-2 and V is TRBV2; D unclear. In germline, CDR1 is SNHLY, CDR2 FYNNEI. The CDR3 extends over 17 amino acids. V was shortened by 5 bases and J by 0 bases, with 19 bases between the two germline ends. The CDR3 here is CASSLGRNQISNYGYTF. The CDR3 region has the DNA TGTGCCAGCAGTCTAGGGAGGAATCAGATATCTAACTATGGCTACACCTTC.

V and J are TRBV27 and TRBJ2-1; D remains unclear. The V gene's germline CDR1 is MNHEY and CDR2 SMNVEV (reference sequence). V dropped 2 bases and J dropped 9 bases, with 11 bases sitting between them. The CDR3 length is 13 residues. The CDR3 bases are TGTGCCAGCAGTTTACGAAGAGTAGGTGAGCAGTTCTTC. Translated, it gives CASSLRRVGEQFF.

The rearrangement links TRBV7-9 to TRBJ2-3; tentative D call: TRBD2 (5 bases). The germline CDR1 and CDR2 sequences are SEHNR and FQNEAQ (reference sequence). V lost 3 bases and J 14 bases, leaving 12 bases between the germline ends. The CDR3 sequence is 11 residues long. In DNA form, the CDR3 reads TGTGCCAGCAGCTTCGGGGTATTAGGGTATTTT. Protein: CASSFGVLGYF.

This chain uses TRBV7-9 with TRBJ1-1; D is undetermined. Germline values: CDR1 SEHNR, CDR2 FQNEAQ (reference sequence). V lost 0 bases and J 6 bases, leaving 11 bases between the germline ends. There are 14 residues in the CDR3. CDR3 bases: TGTGCCAGCAGCTTAGCGCAGTTTCGGGCTGAAGCTTTCTTT. Its translation: CASSLAQFRAEAFF.

A few counts support this clone. The V and J genes are TRBV5-1 and TRBJ2-1, with a tentative D call TRBD2 (6 bases). The CDR3 has 14 amino acids. Between the trimmed V and J ends, which lost 0 bases and 4 bases, there was a span of 8 bases. Germline CDR1 reads SGHRS; CDR2 reads YFSETQ. CDR3 region: CASSLGGLYNEQFF. Written as DNA, the CDR3 is TGCGCCAGCAGCTTGGGGGGACTTTACAATGAGCAGTTCTTC.

The chain recombines TRBV27 with TRBJ2-3; 8 bases match TRBD1. Germline V gene data show CDR1 as MNHEY and CDR2 as SMNVEV (reference sequence). V lost 5 bases, J lost 11 bases, and 6 bases stayed unmatched. The CDR3 spans 12 residues. CDR3 DNA sequence: TGTGCCAGCAGTATAGGACAGGGCCTGCAGTATTTT. It encodes CASSIGQGLQYF.